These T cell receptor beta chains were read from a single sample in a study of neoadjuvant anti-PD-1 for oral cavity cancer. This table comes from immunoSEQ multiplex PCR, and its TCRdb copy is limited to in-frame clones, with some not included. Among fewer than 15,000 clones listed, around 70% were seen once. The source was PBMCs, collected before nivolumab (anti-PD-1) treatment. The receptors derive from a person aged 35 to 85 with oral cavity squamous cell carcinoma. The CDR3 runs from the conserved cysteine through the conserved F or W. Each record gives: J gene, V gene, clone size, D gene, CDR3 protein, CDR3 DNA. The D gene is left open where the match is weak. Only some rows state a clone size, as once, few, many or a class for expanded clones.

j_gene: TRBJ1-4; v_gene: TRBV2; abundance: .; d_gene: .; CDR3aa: CASSFREGEKLFF; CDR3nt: TGTGCCAGCAGTTTCAGGGAGGGTGAAAAACTGTTTTTT
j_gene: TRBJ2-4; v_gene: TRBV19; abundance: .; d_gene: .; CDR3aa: CASSTGGTSINIQYF; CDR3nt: TGTGCCAGTAGTACAGGGGGGACCTCTATAAACATTCAGTACTTC
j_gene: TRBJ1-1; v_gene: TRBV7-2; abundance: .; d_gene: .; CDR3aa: CASSRGQEAFF; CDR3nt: TGTGCCAGCAGTCGTGGACAGGAAGCTTTCTTT
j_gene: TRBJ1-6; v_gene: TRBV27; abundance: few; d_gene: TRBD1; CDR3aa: CASSRDRGGSPLHF; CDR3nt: TGTGCCAGCAGTCGCGACAGGGGCGGTTCACCCCTCCACTTT
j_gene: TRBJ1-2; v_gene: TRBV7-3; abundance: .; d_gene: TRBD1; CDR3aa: CASSLTGRTGGDYGYTF; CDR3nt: TGTGCCAGCAGCTTAACTGGTCGGACAGGGGGGGACTATGGCTACACCTTC
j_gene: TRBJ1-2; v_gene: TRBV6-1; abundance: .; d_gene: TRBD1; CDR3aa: CASSRGTGISYGYTF; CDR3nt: TGTGCCAGCAGTCGGGGGACAGGGATCAGCTATGGCTACACCTTC
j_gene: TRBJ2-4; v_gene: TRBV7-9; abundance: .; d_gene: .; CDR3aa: CASSLVLQESSLAKNIQYF; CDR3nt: TGTGCCAGCAGCTTAGTTCTCCAGGAATCTAGCCTAGCCAAAAACATTCAGTACTTC
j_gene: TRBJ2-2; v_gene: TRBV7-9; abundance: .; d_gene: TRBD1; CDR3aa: CASSPKRQGVAGELFF; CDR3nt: TGTGCCAGCAGCCCCAAAAGACAGGGTGTGGCCGGGGAGCTGTTTTTT
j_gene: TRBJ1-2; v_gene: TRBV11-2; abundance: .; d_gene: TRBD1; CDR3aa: CASSLGDRGDYGYTF; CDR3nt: TGTGCCAGCAGCCTCGGGGACAGGGGAGACTATGGCTACACCTTC
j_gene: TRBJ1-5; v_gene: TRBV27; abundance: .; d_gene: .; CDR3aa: CASSLDGVGNQPQHF; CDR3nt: TGTGCCAGCAGTTTAGACGGGGTAGGCAATCAGCCCCAGCATTTT
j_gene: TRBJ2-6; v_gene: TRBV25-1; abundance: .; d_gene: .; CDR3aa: CASIGVRGSGANVLTF; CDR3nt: TGTGCCAGCATAGGGGTCAGGGGTTCGGGGGCCAACGTCCTGACTTTC
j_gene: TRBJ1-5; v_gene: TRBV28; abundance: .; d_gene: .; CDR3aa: CASSSATKTGQPQHF; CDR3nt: TGTGCCAGCAGTTCAGCCACGAAGACGGGACAGCCCCAGCATTTT
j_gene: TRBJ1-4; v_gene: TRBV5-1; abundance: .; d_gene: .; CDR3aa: CASSFGWQEGSEKLFF; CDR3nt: TGCGCCAGCAGCTTTGGGTGGCAGGAAGGGTCGGAAAAACTGTTTTTT
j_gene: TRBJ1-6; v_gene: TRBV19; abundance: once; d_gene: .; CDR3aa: CASSIGTYSPLHF; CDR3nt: TGTGCCAGTAGTATAGGAACGTATTCACCCCTCCACTTT
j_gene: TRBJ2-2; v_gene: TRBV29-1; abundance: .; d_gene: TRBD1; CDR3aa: CSATTRTGGNTGELFF; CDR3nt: TGCAGCGCTACGACCCGGACAGGGGGTAACACCGGGGAGCTGTTTTTT
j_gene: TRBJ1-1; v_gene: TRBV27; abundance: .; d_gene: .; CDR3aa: CASSPSPGFAEAFF; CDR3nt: TGTGCCAGCAGTCCATCCCCCGGCTTCGCTGAAGCTTTCTTT
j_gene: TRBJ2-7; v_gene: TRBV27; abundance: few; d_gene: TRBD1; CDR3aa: CASRPRGGAYEQYF; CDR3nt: TGTGCCAGCAGACCGCGAGGGGGCGCCTACGAGCAGTACTTC
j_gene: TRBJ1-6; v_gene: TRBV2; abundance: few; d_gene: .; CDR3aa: CASSDRRDSPLHF; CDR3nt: TGTGCCAGCAGTGATCGTCGGGATTCACCCCTCCACTTT
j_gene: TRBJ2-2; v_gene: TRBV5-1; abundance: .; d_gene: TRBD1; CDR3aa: CASSATGASGELFF; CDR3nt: TGCGCCAGCAGCGCGACAGGGGCTTCCGGGGAGCTGTTTTTT
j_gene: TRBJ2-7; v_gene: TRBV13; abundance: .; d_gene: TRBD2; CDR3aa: CASSFSRTSSYEQYF; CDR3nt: TGTGCCAGCAGCTTTAGCAGGACTAGCTCCTACGAGCAGTACTTC
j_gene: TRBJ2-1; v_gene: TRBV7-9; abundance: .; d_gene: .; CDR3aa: CASSSVTDYNEQFF; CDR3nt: TGTGCCAGCAGCTCTGTTACAGACTACAATGAGCAGTTCTTC